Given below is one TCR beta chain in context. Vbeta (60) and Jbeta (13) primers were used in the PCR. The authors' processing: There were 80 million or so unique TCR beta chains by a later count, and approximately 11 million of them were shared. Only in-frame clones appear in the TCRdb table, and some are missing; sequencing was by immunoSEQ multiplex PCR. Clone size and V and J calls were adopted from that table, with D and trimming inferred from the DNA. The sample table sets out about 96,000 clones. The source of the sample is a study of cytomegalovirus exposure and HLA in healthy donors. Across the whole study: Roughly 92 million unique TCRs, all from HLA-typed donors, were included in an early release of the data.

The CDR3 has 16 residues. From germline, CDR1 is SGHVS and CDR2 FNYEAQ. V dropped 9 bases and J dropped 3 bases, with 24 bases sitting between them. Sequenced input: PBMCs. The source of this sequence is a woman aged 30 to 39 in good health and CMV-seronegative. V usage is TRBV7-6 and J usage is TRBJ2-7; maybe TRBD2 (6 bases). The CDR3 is CARPARRGPMGYEQYF. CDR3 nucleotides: TGTGCCAGACCCGCCCGGAGGGGCCCTATGGGCTACGAGCAGTACTTC.